This T cell receptor beta chain was captured in a study of cytomegalovirus exposure and HLA in healthy donors. Study-level background: Membership in the Caucasian-associated ancestry cluster was found for 81% of 300 to 500 genotyped donors. Study conclusions and caveats: Reports described diagnosis of cytomegalovirus status by the classifier as highly specific and sensitive. In a later analysis, about 17,000 TCR beta sequences were associated with HLA alleles at 0.05 false discovery rate. Some public TCRs appeared in many individuals, while most sequences were rare.

CDR3 length: 14 residues. J was trimmed by 2 bases and V by 5 bases; bases with no gene match: 6. Germline V gene data show CDR1 as LNHNV and CDR2 as YYDKDF (reference sequence). PCR used 60 Vbeta primers and 13 Jbeta primers. Measured with immunoSEQ multiplex PCR; TCRdb has only the in-frame clones, and not every one. Of nearly 100,000 clones in the sample, approximately 9% were seen once. A remark on this clone: The antigen remains unidentified.

The sequenced material came from PBMCs. The V call is TRBV15, the J call TRBJ2-7; 7 bases map to TRBD1. This receptor was obtained from a man aged 45-65 years in good health and CMV-seropositive. CDR3 nucleotides: TGTGCCACCAGCGTTAGTGGGACAGCCTACGAGCAGTACTTC. Translation gives CATSVSGTAYEQYF.